Detailed here is one TCR beta chain. Its antigen has not been determined. No clone much larger than this one lies a single base away; base qualities are absent. The record originates from a study of regulatory T cells in long-lasting Graves disease (dated by TCRdb to about 2021). Regarding the study in general: Persistent Graves' disease was defined as antithyroid drug treatment for over 5 years with persistently positive TSH receptor autoantibodies. A total of 33 samples were covered by TCR sequencing, comprising 13 persistent and some 20 newly diagnosed Graves' disease patients. The study was registered as a clinical trial and conducted in China. In the clinical cohort, patients with persistent Graves' disease had used antithyroid drugs for an average of roughly ten years. Peripheral blood TCR sequencing and RNA sequencing compared persistent Graves' disease patients with newly diagnosed Graves' disease patients. The study at large found these results: The authors acknowledged the small sample size as a limitation that may reduce accuracy. Preferential use of TRBV28, TRBJ1-2 and TRBJ2-5 was observed in persistent disease, whereas TRBV20-1 and TRBJ2-1 were favored in newly diagnosed disease. Because the primary lesion, thyroid tissue, could not be accessed, the study looked at peripheral blood alone. Sequencing and analysis were restricted to the TCR beta chain. More public clonotypes were shared among persistent patients (around 3,000) than among newly diagnosed patients (966). Lower TCR Shannon entropy and fewer highly expanded clones were observed in persistent Graves' disease patients than in newly diagnosed patients, which suggested clonal expansion.

Reading the label with the study, this specimen's time point is: persistent/refractory GD, antithyroid drugs over 5 years with positive TRAb. RNA was extracted from PBMCs in TRIzol for both TCR sequencing and RNA sequencing. The diagnosis of Graves' disease followed American Thyroid Association guidelines. Patients for the study were recruited at an endocrinology department in Xi'an, China. From each patient, around 9.3 milliliters of peripheral blood was collected into an EDTA anticoagulant tube. Ficoll Paque Plus density gradient separation was used to isolate PBMCs, and no additional T cell sorting was done. An Agilent 2100 Bioanalyzer and agarose gel were used to check RNA quality, while a NanoDrop 2000 measured RNA concentration. Here V drops 3 bases and J drops 5 bases, and the junction holds 8 bases not matched to any gene. For CDR1 and CDR2, the germline V gene lists MNHEY and SVGAGI. Reading from cysteine to phenylalanine, the CDR3 counts 16 amino acids. Only the CDR3 DNA stays, 48 bases, in frame from base 1.

The library relied on multiplex PCR. TCRdb lists the instrument as Illumina HiSeq 4000. To build TCR beta libraries, CDR3 regions were amplified by Arm-PCR using iRepertoire HTBI primers. Before sequencing, the PCR products went through gel purification. The paper's data handling went like this. Gene usage analysis of CDR3 amino acid clonotypes used the 62 TRBV and about 13 TRBJ segments found across samples. COPE and FqMerger were used to merge the filtered high-quality paired reads into contigs. BLAST was used to align contigs to IMGT TRBV, TRBD and TRBJ reference genes, and CDR3 was defined according to IMGT. Highly expanded clones were defined as clonotypes with a frequency above 0.1%. Shannon entropy was used to measure repertoire diversity, and the Gini coefficient was used to measure V-J evenness. A clonotype was considered public if more than one individual shared it. The public reads were run again by TCRdb, first through fastp at Q25 and then through MiXCR, and only productive beta chains were kept. Entries that share a CDR3 protein sequence are merged under the most common genes and DNA. It is TCRdb's table, rather than the study itself, that gives the V and J calls and clone size. The sample profile shows 400,000 to 500,000 distinct CDR3 sequences; approximately 23% of them were found once. The top ten clonotypes cover around 13% of the sample.

This receptor was obtained from a female donor with Graves disease. The sample was peripheral blood mononuclear cells (PBMCs), taken when the disease was refractory, from a patient treated with antithyroid drugs. The receptor chain draws on TRBV6-5 and TRBJ2-1; the junction holds 9 bases that match TRBD1. At the DNA level, the sequence is TGTGCCAGCAGTTATTGGCGGGGACAGGGAGACAATGAGCAGTTCTTC. It translates to CASSYWRGQGDNEQFF.